Below, 19 T cell receptor beta chains from the same sample are listed, as sequenced in a study of blood T cell repertoires in COVID-19. The repertoire was sequenced with immunoSEQ multiplex PCR; TCRdb's copy has only in-frame clones and lacks some. The table lists roughly 310,000 clones, 90% of them singletons, with approximately 2.5% in the top ten. Sequenced material: PBMCs or T cells enriched from blood (not recorded which). These receptors originate from a man aged 60 to 69 who had recovered from COVID-19.

This clone was seen once. The chain is built from TRBV9 and TRBJ2-7; TRBD2 matches at 7 bases. Germline loops: CDR1 SGDLS, CDR2 YYNGEE. The CDR3 spans 17 residues. V lost 0 bases and J lost 3; bases outside the gene matches: 12. CDR3 residues: CASSVGPSGRGSYEQYF. CDR3 sequence (DNA): TGTGCCAGCAGCGTAGGCCCTTCAGGGCGGGGGAGCTACGAGCAGTACTTC.

The V gene is TRBV7-3, the J gene TRBJ2-1; TRBD2 might be the D (5 bases). The CDR3 length is 16 residues. Germline CDR1 reads SGHTA; CDR2 reads FQGTGA. Trimming pared 5 bases from V and 0 bases from J, leaving 14 bases between. Here the CDR3 reads CASSLWTPSSYNEQFF. The CDR3 nucleotides are TGTGCCAGCAGCCTCTGGACTCCGAGCTCCTACAATGAGCAGTTCTTC.

The chain is built from TRBV10-3 and TRBJ2-2; 16 nucleotides line up with TRBD2. Germline-derived CDR1 and CDR2 are ENHRY and SYGVKD. Unmatched junction bases numbered 8, after V lost 10 bases and J lost 6 bases. The CDR3 contains 16 residues. The CDR3 is CATGTSGRAAAGELFF. In DNA, the CDR3 is TGTGCCACAGGGACTAGCGGGAGGGCCGCGGCCGGGGAGCTGTTTTTT.

The V call is TRBV7-9, the J call TRBJ1-5, with 8 bases aligning to TRBD1. From germline, CDR1 is SEHNR and CDR2 FQNEAQ (reference sequence). V was clipped by 3 bases and J by 4 bases; unmatched bases: 2. This CDR3 spans 14 amino acids. CDR3 nucleotide sequence: TGTGCCAGCAGCTTGACAGGGGAGAATCAGCCCCAGCATTTT. Translated: CASSLTGENQPQHF.

This chain uses TRBV29-1 with TRBJ2-7, with 8 nucleotides matching TRBD1. The CDR3 is 16 amino acids. With V trimmed by 4 bases and J by 5 bases, 16 bases remained unmatched. Germline V gene lookup returns CDR1 SQVTM and CDR2 ANQGSEA. The CDR3 loop is CSVGGAGGALGDEQYF. CDR3 bases: TGCAGCGTTGGAGGGGCAGGGGGCGCCTTAGGGGACGAGCAGTACTTC.

This clone occurred once. The V gene is TRBV19, the J gene TRBJ1-2; 7 positions match TRBD1. This CDR3 has 13 amino acids. In germline, CDR1 is LNHDA, CDR2 SQIVND (reference sequence). V lost 7 bases to trimming and J lost 0 bases; unmatched junction nucleotides: 2. The CDR3 loop reads CASMDRSNYGYTF. The DNA for the CDR3 is TGTGCCAGTATGGACAGGTCTAACTATGGCTACACCTTC.

Points on this clone: One end of the junction does not line up with germline, which may come from a read error. Other nucleotide sequences from this sample produce the same CDR3. V and J are TRBV4-3 and TRBJ1-2; 9 bases align to TRBD1. The CDR3 is 16 amino acids. CDR1 and CDR2 from the germline V gene are LGHNA and YSLEER. In DNA, the CDR3 is TGCGCCAGCAGCCAAGTTGGAGACAGGGGGTACTATGGCTACACTTTC. It codes for CASSQVGDRGYYGYTF.

The rearrangement links TRBV4-1 to TRBJ1-1, with a tentative D call TRBD1 (6 bases). V dropped 5 bases and J dropped 4 bases, with 17 bases sitting between them. Germline V gene lookup returns CDR1 MGHRA and CDR2 YSYEKL. The CDR3 consists of 15 residues. The CDR3 bases are TGCGCCAGCAGCGAGCGACAGGATAGTTTCACTGAAGCTTTCTTT. Protein product: CASSERQDSFTEAFF.

The gene calls are TRBV6-5 and TRBJ2-1, with 9 positions matching TRBD2. This CDR3 has 16 residues. Unmatched junction bases numbered 12, after V lost 2 bases and J lost 10 bases. Looked up from germline, CDR1 is MNHEY and CDR2 is SVGAGI. The CDR3 loop reads CASSYVSPGGGGEQFF. CDR3 nucleotide sequence: TGTGCCAGCAGTTACGTTAGTCCGGGCGGGGGGGGCGAGCAGTTCTTC.

The V call is TRBV7-2, the J call TRBJ1-5; D possibly corresponds to TRBD1 (5 bases). Looked up from germline, CDR1 is SGHTA and CDR2 is FQGNSA. V was clipped by 5 bases and J by 4 bases, with 9 bases between them. This CDR3 spans 13 amino acids. Written as DNA, the CDR3 is TGTGCCAGCAGCGAAGCAGGGAATCAGCCCCAGCATTTT. Its translation is CASSEAGNQPQHF.

This chain joins TRBV11-2 and TRBJ1-6, with D possibly TRBD1 on 5 matching bases. Trimming cost V 6 bases and J 5 bases, with 14 bases left between them. Germline V CDR1 and CDR2: SGHAT, FQNNGV. The CDR3 has 15 residues. The CDR3 region has the DNA TGTGCCAGCAGACCAGACAGACTGAATAATTCACCCCTCCACTTT. Translation: CASRPDRLNNSPLHF.

The chain has TRBV11-3 and TRBJ2-3; 14 nucleotides line up with TRBD2. Per the germline V gene, CDR1 is SGHNT and CDR2 is YENEEA. V lost 9 bases to trimming and J lost 1 base; unmatched junction nucleotides: 6. The CDR3 covers 16 residues. CDR3 coding DNA: TGTGCCAGGGGACTAGCGGGAGACCAGGGCACAGATACGCAGTATTTT. Translating it yields CARGLAGDQGTDTQYF.

This sequence joins TRBV6-5 and TRBJ2-7; TRBD1 agrees at 12 bases. The V gene's germline CDR1 is MNHEY and CDR2 SVGAGI. The V gene end was trimmed by 6 bases and the J gene end by 6 bases; junction bases not matched to a gene: 9. This CDR3 comprises 15 residues. For the CDR3, the DNA is TGTGCCAGCAGGGCCGGGACAGGGGGCACAGGCGAGCAGTACTTC. Amino acid sequence: CASRAGTGGTGEQYF.

V usage is TRBV27 and J usage is TRBJ1-2; 8 nucleotides agree with TRBD1. Unmatched junction bases numbered 9, after V lost 8 bases and J lost 4 bases. From germline, CDR1 is MNHEY and CDR2 SMNVEV (reference sequence). The CDR3 has 14 residues. The CDR3 sequence is CASGLGTGRYGYTF. The CDR3 nucleotides read TGTGCCAGCGGGTTGGGGACAGGCCGCTATGGCTACACCTTC.

V is TRBV9 and J is TRBJ2-7; 10 bases are a match to TRBD2. This CDR3 is built from 15 residues. V was clipped by 4 bases and J by 1 base; unmatched bases: 5. Germline V gives CDR1 SGDLS, CDR2 YYNGEE. DNA for the CDR3: TGTGCCAGCAGCCCCAGTAGCGGGGGGTCCTACGAGCAGTACTTC. The encoded protein is CASSPSSGGSYEQYF.

The chain links TRBV30 to TRBJ1-4, with 7 bases that match TRBD1. CDR1 and CDR2 from the germline V gene are GTSNPN and SVGIG (reference sequence). The trim removed 0 bases at V and 5 bases at J, leaving 6 bases unmatched. The CDR3 extends over 15 amino acids. CDR3 sequence: CAWSVETGENEKLFF. In nucleotides, the CDR3 is TGTGCCTGGAGTGTCGAAACAGGGGAGAATGAAAAACTGTTTTTT. The full variable domain, its missing parts supplied by reference TRBV30 and TRBJ1-4, is SQTIHQWPATLVQPVGSPLSLECTVEGTSNPNLYWYRQAAGRGLQLLFYSVGIGQISSEVPQNLSASRPQDRQFILSSKKLLLSDSGFYLCAWSVETGENEKLFFGSGTQLSVL.

This clone appeared a few times. CDR3 nucleotide sequence: TGTGCCAGCAGCCAAGATAGCAAGAACACTGAAGCTTTCTTT. This sequence encodes CASSQDSKNTEAFF. The chain couples TRBV4-2 to TRBJ1-1; D uncertain. The CDR3 has 14 residues. Germline CDR1 reads LGHNA; CDR2 reads YNFKEQ. Between the trimmed V and J ends, which lost 0 bases and 1 base, there was a span of 6 bases.

The chain employs TRBV20-1 and TRBJ1-2; D unresolved. CDR1 is DFQATT and CDR2 is SNEGSKA in the germline V gene (reference sequence). Trimming removed 6 bases from V and 9 bases from J, with 14 bases in between. The CDR3 sequence is 11 residues long. CDR3 nucleotide sequence: TGCAGTGCCGGGCCGGGAGACCGCTACACCTTC. It is translated as CSAGPGDRYTF.

This chain connects TRBV5-1 to TRBJ1-1; D uncertain. The CDR3 runs to 14 residues. V lost 0 bases and J 2 bases, leaving 8 bases between the germline ends. In germline, CDR1 is SGHRS, CDR2 YFSETQ. This CDR3 reads CASSLAQSNTEAFF. The DNA of the CDR3 is TGCGCCAGCAGCTTGGCACAGAGCAACACTGAAGCTTTCTTT. The whole variable domain, filled in from reference TRBV5-1 and TRBJ1-1, reads KAGVTQTPRYLIKTRGQQVTLSCSPISGHRSVSWYQQTPGQGLQFLFEYFSETQRNKGNFPGRFSGRQFSNSRSEMNVSTLELGDSALYLCASSLAQSNTEAFFGQGTRLTVV.